This TCR beta chain appears in the sequencing data of a study of blood T cell repertoires in COVID-19. Overall study: The United States, Italy and Spain were the sources of the acute and convalescent COVID-19 samples.

This clone was recorded only once. Study processing details: How many nucleated cells were present was estimated from reference gene primer amplification. Sequencing used immunoSEQ multiplex PCR; TCRdb keeps in-frame clones, though not all of them. V, J and clone size were drawn from that table, and D and trimming were deduced from the DNA. The sample includes roughly 670,000 clones, about nine tenths seen only once; the top ten take roughly 0.25%. The CDR3 is 13 amino acids. The V gene lost 3 bases and the J gene lost 0 bases, with 3 bases spanning the gap. V gene TRBV12-3 or TRBV12-4 combines with J gene TRBJ2-1; no definite D call. The sequenced sample was peripheral blood. The TCR originated in a woman younger than 30 with acute or convalescent COVID-19. The CDR3 nucleotides are TGTGCCAGCAGTTTTAACTCCTACAATGAGCAGTTCTTC. It yields the protein CASSFNSYNEQFF.